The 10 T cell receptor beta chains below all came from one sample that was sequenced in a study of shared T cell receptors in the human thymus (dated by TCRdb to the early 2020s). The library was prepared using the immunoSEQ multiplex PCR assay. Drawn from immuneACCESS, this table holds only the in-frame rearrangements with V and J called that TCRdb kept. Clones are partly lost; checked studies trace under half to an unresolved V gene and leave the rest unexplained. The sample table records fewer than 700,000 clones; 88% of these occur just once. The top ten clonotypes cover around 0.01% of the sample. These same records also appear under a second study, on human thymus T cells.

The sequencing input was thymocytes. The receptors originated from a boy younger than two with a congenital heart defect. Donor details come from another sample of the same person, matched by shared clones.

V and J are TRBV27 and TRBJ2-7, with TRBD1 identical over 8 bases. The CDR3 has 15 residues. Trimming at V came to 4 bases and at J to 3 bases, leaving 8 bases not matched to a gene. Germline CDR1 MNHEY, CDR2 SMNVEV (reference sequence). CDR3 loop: CASSYKRTGNYEQYF. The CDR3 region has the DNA TGTGCCAGCAGTTATAAACGGACAGGGAACTACGAGCAGTACTTC.

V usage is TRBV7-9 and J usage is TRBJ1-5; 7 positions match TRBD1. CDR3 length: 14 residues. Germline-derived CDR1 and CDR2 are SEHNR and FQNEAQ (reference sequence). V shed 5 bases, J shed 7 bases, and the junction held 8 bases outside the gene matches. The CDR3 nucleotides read TGTGCCAGCAGCCAAACAGGGGTCGGACAGCCCCAGCATTTT. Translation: CASSQTGVGQPQHF.

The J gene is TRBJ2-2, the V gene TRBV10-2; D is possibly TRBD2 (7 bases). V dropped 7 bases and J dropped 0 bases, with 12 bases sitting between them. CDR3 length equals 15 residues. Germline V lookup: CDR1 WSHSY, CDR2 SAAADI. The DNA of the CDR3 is TGCGCCAGCACCGGGGGGACATCGAACACCGGGGAGCTGTTTTTT. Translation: CASTGGTSNTGELFF.

The CDR3 DNA reads as TGCGCCAGCAGCTCAACAGCTTCCGGGACTTCTACCTACAATGAGCAGTTCTTC. It specifies CASSSTASGTSTYNEQFF. The chain couples TRBV5-1 to TRBJ2-1; tentative D call: TRBD2 (6 bases). This CDR3 spans 18 amino acids. V lost 3 bases, J lost 2 bases, and 21 bases lay in between. Per germline, CDR1 SGHRS and CDR2 YFSETQ.

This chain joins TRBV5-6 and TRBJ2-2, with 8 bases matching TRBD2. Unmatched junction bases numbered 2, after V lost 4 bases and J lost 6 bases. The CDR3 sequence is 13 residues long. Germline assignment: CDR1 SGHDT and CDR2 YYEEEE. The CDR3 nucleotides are TGTGCCAGCAGCCCCGGGAGGGCCGGGGAGCTGTTTTTT. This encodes CASSPGRAGELFF. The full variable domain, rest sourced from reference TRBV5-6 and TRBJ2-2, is DAGVTQSPTHLIKTRGQQVTLRCSPKSGHDTVSWYQQALGQGPQFIFQYYEEEERQRGNFPDRFSGHQFPNYSSELNVNALLLGDSALYLCASSPGRAGELFFGEGSRLTVL.

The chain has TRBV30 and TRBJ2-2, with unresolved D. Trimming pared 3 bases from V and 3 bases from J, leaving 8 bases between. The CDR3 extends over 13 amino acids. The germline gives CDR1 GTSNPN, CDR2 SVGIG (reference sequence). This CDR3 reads CAWRNEYTGELFF. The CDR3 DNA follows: TGTGCCTGGAGGAACGAGTACACCGGGGAGCTGTTTTTT. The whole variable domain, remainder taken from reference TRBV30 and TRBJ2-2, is SQTIHQWPATLVQPVGSPLSLECTVEGTSNPNLYWYRQAAGRGLQLLFYSVGIGQISSEVPQNLSASRPQDRQFILSSKKLLLSDSGFYLCAWRNEYTGELFFGEGSRLTVL.

The CDR3 DNA reads as TGTGCCAGCAGCCTAAAAGTGAACACTGAAGCTTTCTTT. Its translation: CASSLKVNTEAFF. The V and J genes are TRBV7-4 and TRBJ1-1, with unresolved D. This CDR3 is 13 amino acids long. Trimming cost V 5 bases and J 0 bases, with 7 bases left between them. Germline V gene lookup returns CDR1 SGHVT and CDR2 SQSDAQ.

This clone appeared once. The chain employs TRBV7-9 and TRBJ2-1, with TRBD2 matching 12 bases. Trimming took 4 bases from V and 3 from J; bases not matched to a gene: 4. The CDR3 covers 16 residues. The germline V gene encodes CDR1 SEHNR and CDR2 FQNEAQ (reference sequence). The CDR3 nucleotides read TGTGCCAGCAGCTCATGGGGACTAGCGGGCTACAATGAGCAGTTCTTC. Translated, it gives CASSSWGLAGYNEQFF.

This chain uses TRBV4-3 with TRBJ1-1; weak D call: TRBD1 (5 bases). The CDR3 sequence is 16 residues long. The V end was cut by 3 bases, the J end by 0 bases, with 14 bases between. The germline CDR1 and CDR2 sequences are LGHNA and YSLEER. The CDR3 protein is CASSQDGGTVNTEAFF. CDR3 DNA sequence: TGCGCCAGCAGCCAGGACGGCGGGACGGTGAACACTGAAGCTTTCTTT.

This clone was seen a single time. The CDR3 loop is CASSEVREDTQYF. CDR3 in DNA: TGTGCCAGCAGTGAAGTAAGGGAGGATACGCAGTATTTT. The chain combines TRBV6-1 with TRBJ2-3; possibly TRBD2 for D (5 bases). Trimming stripped 1 base from V and 6 bases from J, with 8 bases between. CDR3 length: 13 amino acids. Looked up from germline, CDR1 is MNHNS and CDR2 is SASEGT.